This TCR beta chain was identified in a study of blood T cell repertoires in COVID-19. Study-wide background: COVID-19 samples collected from the United States, Italy and Spain covered acute and convalescent phases.

Data came from immunoSEQ multiplex PCR; TCRdb stores just in-frame clones and leaves some out. The repertoire holds some 83,000 clones, with more than 75% as singletons. This CDR3 has 15 amino acids. CDR1 SGHKS and CDR2 YYEKEE come from the germline V gene (reference sequence). V gave up 2 bases and J gave up 2 bases, with 13 bases separating them. Sample: peripheral blood. The origin of this receptor is a man between 45 and 60 years old with active COVID-19. The V call is TRBV5-5, the J call TRBJ1-2; D is unresolved. The CDR3 nucleotides are TGTGCCAGCAGCTTAATTGGGCCCGCCAACTATGGCTACACCTTC. Translated, it gives CASSLIGPANYGYTF.